Each of the 27 T cell receptor beta chains below was sequenced from the same sample in a study of cytomegalovirus exposure and HLA in healthy donors. Primers for the PCR totalled 60 Vbeta and 13 Jbeta. The protocol was immunoSEQ multiplex PCR, while the TCRdb copy is restricted to in-frame clones and leaves out a portion. The table has 200,000 or so clones, about four fifths seen once. The sample taken for sequencing was PBMCs. The receptors derive from a boy aged 2 to 9 in good health and CMV-seronegative.

J is TRBJ2-3 and V is TRBV2, with TRBD2 identical over 7 bases. Trimming took 6 bases from V and 8 from J; bases not matched to a gene: 5. The CDR3 covers 12 residues. Germline CDR1 and CDR2: SNHLY and FYNNEI. The DNA of the CDR3 is TGTGCCAGCAGGGGACTACCCATTACGCAGTATTTT. Protein: CASRGLPITQYF.

This clone was counted only a few times. This chain uses TRBV6-1 with TRBJ1-4; a possible D gene is TRBD1 (6 bases). The CDR3 consists of 13 residues. V was trimmed by 6 bases and J by 6 bases, leaving 11 bases between them. Germline loops: CDR1 MNHNS, CDR2 SASEGT. DNA for the CDR3: TGTGCCAGCAGGACAGGCGTATATGAAAAACTGTTTTTT. As protein: CASRTGVYEKLFF.

The CDR3 reads CASRRHKTLAGTDTQYF. The CDR3 DNA reads TGTGCCAGTAGACGTCATAAAACCCTAGCGGGGACAGATACGCAGTATTTT. The gene calls are TRBV19 and TRBJ2-3; 9 bases line up with TRBD2. This CDR3 is built from 17 residues. Germline V gene lookup returns CDR1 LNHDA and CDR2 SQIVND (reference sequence). V trimming: 6 bases; J trimming: 3 bases; junction bases outside the gene matches: 13.

The gene calls are TRBV4-1 and TRBJ1-5; D unclear. Germline-derived CDR1 and CDR2 are MGHRA and YSYEKL. The CDR3 loop spans 14 amino acids. V gave up 0 bases and J gave up 9 bases, with 12 bases separating them. CDR3 protein: CASSQDEASRPQHF. CDR3 bases: TGCGCCAGCAGCCAAGATGAGGCCTCGAGGCCCCAGCATTTT.

Notes on this clone: One end of the junction does not line up with germline, which may come from a read error. This rearrangement joins TRBV9 to TRBJ2-2; 7 nucleotides align to TRBD1. Looked up from germline, CDR1 is SGDLS and CDR2 is YYNGEE. This CDR3 comprises 19 residues. CDR3 region: CANSARYLNRGANTGELFF. The CDR3 nucleotides read TGTGCCAACAGCGCCCGATACCTCAACAGGGGAGCGAACACCGGGGAGCTGTTTTTT.

This chain connects TRBV15 to TRBJ1-2; 8 positions match TRBD1. Losses at the gene ends were 0 bases for V and 1 base for J; bases not matched to a gene: 7. Germline V gene data show CDR1 as LNHNV and CDR2 as YYDKDF (reference sequence). The CDR3 has 17 amino acids. The CDR3 coding sequence is TGTGCCACCAGCAGAGAGACAGGGGAGCTTCGTAACTATGGCTACACCTTC. As protein: CATSRETGELRNYGYTF.

The rearrangement joins TRBV6-5 to TRBJ2-5, with D possibly being TRBD1 (6 bases). With 6 bases removed from V and 1 base from J, the gap between germline ends came to 12 bases. CDR1 and CDR2 (germline): MNHEY, SVGAGI. The CDR3 sequence is 14 residues long. The CDR3 region has the DNA TGTGCCAGCAGCCTTCGCAGGGGCCAAGAGACCCAGTACTTC. Its translation: CASSLRRGQETQYF.

V gene TRBV27 combines with J gene TRBJ1-1, with D unresolved. The ends were cut back, 1 base at V and 8 bases at J, with 20 bases in the middle. From germline, CDR1 is MNHEY and CDR2 SMNVEV (reference sequence). The CDR3 sequence is 16 residues long. CDR3: CASSLFPNAGRGEAFF. In DNA form, the CDR3 reads TGTGCCAGCAGTTTATTCCCAAACGCAGGTAGAGGGGAAGCTTTCTTT.

This clone was seen a few times. This chain links TRBV6-6 with TRBJ1-3, with D perhaps matching TRBD1 (5 bases). The germline gives CDR1 MNHNY, CDR2 SVGAGI (reference sequence). The CDR3 has 15 amino acids. The V end was cut by 6 bases, the J end by 3 bases, with 15 bases between. The CDR3 loop is CASRTTVAGGNTIYF. The CDR3 DNA reads TGTGCCAGCAGGACGACAGTGGCTGGTGGAAACACCATATATTTT.

V gene TRBV13 combines with J gene TRBJ1-2; no firm D call. The germline V gene encodes CDR1 PRHDT and CDR2 FYEKMQ (reference sequence). The CDR3 totals 15 residues. V was shortened by 2 bases and J by 8 bases, with 18 bases between the two germline ends. DNA of the CDR3: TGTGCCAGCAGCTTACAAGCCCCCCTGGAGAGCGGCTACACCTTC. It yields the protein CASSLQAPLESGYTF.

The rearrangement uses TRBV11-2 and TRBJ1-2, with 8 bases identical to TRBD1. CDR1 is SGHAT, CDR2 FQNNGV, per germline. CDR3 size: 16 residues. V lost 4 bases and J lost 8; bases outside the gene matches: 15. As DNA, the CDR3 is TGTGCCAGCAGCTGGCGGACAGGGCAGGTGTGGGACGGCTACACCTTC. Amino acids: CASSWRTGQVWDGYTF.

This chain uses TRBV29-1 with TRBJ2-5; TRBD2 agrees at 7 bases. This CDR3 is 12 amino acids long. CDR1 is SQVTM and CDR2 is ANQGSEA in the germline V gene. V trimming: 4 bases; J trimming: 4 bases; junction bases outside the gene matches: 3. The CDR3 DNA sequence: TGCAGCGTTGCGGGAGGAGGAGAGACCCAGTACTTC. Its translation: CSVAGGGETQYF.

The chain joins TRBV7-9 to TRBJ2-7; weak D call: TRBD1 (5 bases). This CDR3 has 15 amino acids. Germline assignment: CDR1 SEHNR and CDR2 FQNEAQ (reference sequence). V lost 2 bases and J 4 bases, leaving 15 bases between the germline ends. The CDR3 spells CASSLSRSGLYEQYF. CDR3 coding DNA: TGTGCCAGCAGCTTATCGCGATCAGGGTTATACGAGCAGTACTTC.

This chain links TRBV4-2 with TRBJ2-1; 13 bases are a match to TRBD2. This CDR3 comprises 16 residues. Germline lookup yields CDR1 LGHNA and CDR2 YNFKEQ. V lost 1 base and J lost 8; bases outside the gene matches: 5. The CDR3 DNA sequence: TGTGCCAGCAGCCAAGCCGGGACTAGCGGGGTGGATGAGCAGTTCTTC. Protein product: CASSQAGTSGVDEQFF.

The genes are TRBV28 and TRBJ2-7; 10 positions match TRBD1. The ends lost 4 bases at V and 5 bases at J; junction bases unmatched: 5. The germline V gene has CDR1 MDHEN and CDR2 SYDVKM. The CDR3 spans 14 residues. CDR3 loop: CASSSGQGIHEQYF. CDR3 sequence (DNA): TGTGCCAGCAGTTCGGGACAGGGGATCCACGAGCAGTACTTC.

The chain is built from TRBV11-2 and TRBJ2-5; 10 bases are a match to TRBD1. The end of the DNA aligns better with TRBJ2-7, so the J call may be wrong. The length of the CDR3 is 17 residues. The V gene's germline CDR1 is SGHAT and CDR2 FQNNGV. CDR3 sequence: CASSLDRGTGVTYEQYF. CDR3 DNA: TGTGCCAGCAGCTTAGATCGGGGGACAGGGGTCACCTACGAGCAGTACTTC.

The chain recombines TRBV7-2 with TRBJ2-2; 9 bases agree with TRBD2. The CDR3 is 15 residues long. Looked up from germline, CDR1 is SGHTA and CDR2 is FQGNSA. Trimming cost V 1 base and J 4 bases; bases outside gene matches: 1. The CDR3 DNA is TGTGCCAGCAGCTTAGGACTAGCGGTCACCGGGGAGCTGTTTTTT. Amino acids: CASSLGLAVTGELFF.

The chain carries TRBV6-5 and TRBJ1-6; 9 bases are a match to TRBD1. V was clipped by 2 bases and J by 12 bases; unmatched bases: 5. The CDR3 is made up of 14 amino acids. CDR1 is MNHEY and CDR2 is SVGAGI in the germline V gene. CDR3 sequence reads: CASSYEGQGEPLHF. CDR3 sequence (DNA): TGTGCCAGCAGTTACGAGGGACAGGGAGAACCCCTCCACTTT.

In DNA, the CDR3 is TGTGCCAGCAGGGGGGCCGGACTAGCGATTTACGAGCAGTACTTC. It is translated as CASRGAGLAIYEQYF. The chain has TRBV28 and TRBJ2-7, with 9 bases identical to TRBD2. The CDR3 covers 15 residues. Germline V lookup: CDR1 MDHEN, CDR2 SYDVKM. The ends lost 6 bases at V and 4 bases at J; junction bases unmatched: 10.

The CDR3 nucleotides read TGTGCCAGCAGTAGGCTCAGGGGAATGCAGCCCCAGCATTTT. Amino acid sequence: CASSRLRGMQPQHF. The rearrangement links TRBV27 to TRBJ1-5; a possible D gene is TRBD1 (6 bases). Germline V gene sequence: CDR1 MNHEY, CDR2 SMNVEV (reference sequence). V lost 5 bases and J 7 bases, leaving 15 bases between the germline ends. The CDR3 has 14 residues.

V is TRBV19 and J is TRBJ1-4, with TRBD1 as a possible D gene (5 bases). Trimming took 7 bases from V and 8 from J, leaving 14 bases between them. The CDR3 has 13 amino acids. Germline V lookup: CDR1 LNHDA, CDR2 SQIVND (reference sequence). CDR3 sequence reads: CASTRQIGEKLFF. CDR3 sequence (DNA): TGTGCCAGTACCAGACAGATAGGGGAAAAACTGTTTTTT.

The chain couples TRBV4-2 to TRBJ1-5; the D is unclear. The CDR3 extends over 14 amino acids. Germline V lookup: CDR1 LGHNA, CDR2 YNFKEQ. Trimming removed 1 base from V and 7 bases from J, with 11 bases in between. Here the CDR3 DNA reads TGTGCCAGCAGCCAAGGACCGGAGGCGCAGCCCCAGCATTTT. Protein product: CASSQGPEAQPQHF.

This chain connects TRBV15 to TRBJ2-7, with TRBD1 identical over 7 bases. CDR3 length: 13 residues. Trimming cost V 6 bases and J 4 bases; bases outside gene matches: 6. The germline CDR1 and CDR2 sequences are LNHNV and YYDKDF (reference sequence). The CDR3 protein is CATSRGRVYEQYF. The CDR3 DNA reads as TGTGCCACCAGTAGGGGGCGCGTTTACGAGCAGTACTTC.

The chain employs TRBV7-9 and TRBJ1-3; weak D call: TRBD1 (5 bases). Deletions cut 6 bases from V and 4 bases from J, with 13 bases between. Germline V gene sequence: CDR1 SEHNR, CDR2 FQNEAQ (reference sequence). The CDR3 consists of 14 residues. CDR3 protein: CASSLTWGGNTIYF. The DNA for the CDR3 is TGTGCCAGCAGTTTAACATGGGGCGGAAACACCATATATTTT.

This rearrangement joins TRBV4-2 to TRBJ2-3; the D gene is possibly TRBD1 (6 bases). Per the germline V gene, CDR1 is LGHNA and CDR2 is YNFKEQ. V shed 3 bases and J shed 0 bases, with 10 bases lying between them. The CDR3 is made up of 15 amino acids. CDR3 amino acids: CASSHRQESTDTQYF. In nucleotides, the CDR3 is TGTGCCAGCAGCCACAGACAGGAGAGCACAGATACGCAGTATTTT.

This chain joins TRBV9 and TRBJ1-2, with TRBD1 identical over 7 bases. Germline CDR1 reads SGDLS; CDR2 reads YYNGEE. The CDR3 contains 15 residues. The J segment lost 4 bases and the V segment lost 4 bases, leaving 10 bases of the junction unmatched. The CDR3 sequence: CASSPSTGTLYGYTF. The CDR3 region has the DNA TGTGCCAGCAGCCCTTCGACAGGGACCCTCTATGGCTACACCTTC.

The genes are TRBV7-2 and TRBJ2-5; D is perhaps TRBD1 (6 bases). Germline-derived CDR1 and CDR2 are SGHTA and FQGNSA. This CDR3 region has 14 residues. Trimming cost V 5 bases and J 7 bases, with 17 bases left between them. The CDR3 protein is CASSPDSGLGTQYF. The CDR3 DNA sequence: TGTGCCAGCAGCCCGGACAGTGGGCTAGGGACCCAGTACTTC.